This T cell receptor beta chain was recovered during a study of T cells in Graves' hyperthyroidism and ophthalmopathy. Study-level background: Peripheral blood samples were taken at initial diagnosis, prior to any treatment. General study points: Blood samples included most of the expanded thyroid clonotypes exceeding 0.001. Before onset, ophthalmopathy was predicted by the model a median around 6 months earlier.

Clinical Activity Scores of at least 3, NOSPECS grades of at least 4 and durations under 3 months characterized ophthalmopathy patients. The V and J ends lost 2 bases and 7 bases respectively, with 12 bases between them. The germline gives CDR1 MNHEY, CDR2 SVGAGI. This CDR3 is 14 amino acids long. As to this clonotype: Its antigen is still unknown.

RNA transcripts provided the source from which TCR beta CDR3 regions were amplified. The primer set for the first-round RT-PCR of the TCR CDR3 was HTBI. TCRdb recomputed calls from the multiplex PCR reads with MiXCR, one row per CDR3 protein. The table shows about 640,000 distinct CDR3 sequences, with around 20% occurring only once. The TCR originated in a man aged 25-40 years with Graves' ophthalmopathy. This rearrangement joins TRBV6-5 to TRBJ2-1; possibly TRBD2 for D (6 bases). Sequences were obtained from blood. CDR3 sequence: CASSYPTGGNEQFF. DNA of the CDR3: TGTGCCAGCAGTTACCCGACTGGAGGGAATGAGCAGTTCTTC.